This TCR beta chain was recovered during a study of spatial heterogeneity in lung cancer. TCRdb itself ran the 5' RACE reads through MiXCR, one entry per CDR3 protein. Of tens of thousands of distinct CDR3 sequences detected, around an eighth appear once; the ten largest clones hold about 4.6%. Time point: sample taken at primary tumor resection. Unsorted tumor, nontumor lung tissue or cryopreserved PBMC supplied the whole RNA. The cohort: some 70 early-stage, untreated non-small cell lung cancer patients. CDR3 size: 14 residues. Trimming shortened V by 1 base and J by 3 bases, and 7 bases separated the two germline ends. The V gene's germline CDR1 is SGHAT and CDR2 FQNNGV. This clonotype was detected a few times.

Source: PBMCs, taken at surgery. The V call is TRBV11-2, the J call TRBJ2-1, with D maybe TRBD2 (5 bases). The origin of this receptor is a male donor with early-stage non-small cell lung cancer. The CDR3 protein is CASSLAGYYNEQFF. In nucleotides, the CDR3 is TGTGCCAGCAGCTTAGCGGGGTACTACAATGAGCAGTTCTTC. The whole variable domain, filled in from reference TRBV11-2 and TRBJ2-1, reads EAGVAQSPRYKIIEKRQSVAFWCNPISGHATLYWYQQILGQGPKLLIQFQNNGVVDDSQLPKDRFSAERLKGVDSTLKIQPAKLEDSAVYLCASSLAGYYNEQFFGPGTRLTVL.